Each of the 6 T cell receptor beta chains below was sequenced from the same sample in a study of post-analysis software for immune sequencing data. Unique molecular identifiers had been added to the TCR beta cDNA libraries. MiXCR was run by TCRdb on the PCR reads, yielding one entry per CDR3 protein. The sample consists of 350,000 to 450,000 distinct CDR3 sequences, 30% to 45% of them appearing once. These receptors have no known antigen. The study, taken as a whole, reports: Higher frequency in patients than in controls was seen for roughly five TRBV segments, with TRBV5-6, TRBV5-1 and TRBV20-1 among them.

Sequencing used blood. The source is a girl between 5 and 17 years old with multiple sclerosis.

The chain combines TRBV4-2 with TRBJ2-5; D gene ambiguous. Trimming took 0 bases from V and 5 from J, leaving 10 bases between them. This CDR3 has 14 amino acids. CDR1 is LGHNA and CDR2 is YNFKEQ in the germline V gene. The CDR3 bases are TGTGCCAGCAGCCAAGACGATAGGGCTGAGACCCAGTACTTC. It yields the protein CASSQDDRAETQYF.

This clonotype was seen only a few times. The V and J genes are TRBV29-1 and TRBJ2-7; 8 nucleotides agree with TRBD2. The V gene's germline CDR1 is SQVTM and CDR2 ANQGSEA. This CDR3 region has 13 residues. Here the CDR3 DNA reads TGCAGTGCTTATAGCGGGGAGGCCTACGAGCAGTACTTC. Protein: CSAYSGEAYEQYF.

V usage is TRBV28 and J usage is TRBJ2-1; 8 bases fit TRBD2. With V trimmed by 5 bases and J by 7 bases, 13 bases remained unmatched. This CDR3 region has 16 residues. Per the germline V gene, CDR1 is MDHEN and CDR2 is SYDVKM. The CDR3 bases are TGTGCCAGCAGTGAATACCGGGGGGGAAGGAGAAATGAGCAGTTCTTC. This sequence encodes CASSEYRGGRRNEQFF.

The chain carries TRBV25-1 and TRBJ1-2, with D perhaps TRBD1 (5 bases). With 6 bases removed from V and 4 bases from J, the gap between germline ends came to 12 bases. The CDR3 consists of 13 residues. Germline-derived CDR1 and CDR2 are MGHDK and SYGVNS. The CDR3 DNA is TGTGCCAGCAGCCGGGACGGGACCTATGGCTACACCTTC. Amino acid sequence: CASSRDGTYGYTF.

This clonotype appeared once. V usage is TRBV20-1 and J usage is TRBJ2-1; 14 bases are shared with TRBD2. V trimming: 5 bases; J trimming: 0 bases; junction bases outside the gene matches: 3. CDR3 size: 16 residues. The germline CDR1 and CDR2 sequences are DFQATT and SNEGSKA (reference sequence). The CDR3 loop reads CSAPGTSGGSYNEQFF. The CDR3 region has the DNA TGCAGTGCTCCCGGGACTAGCGGGGGCTCCTACAATGAGCAGTTCTTC.

This clonotype was seen a handful of times. This chain uses TRBV5-1 with TRBJ1-2; 7 bases map to TRBD1. Losses at the gene ends were 4 bases for V and 4 bases for J; bases not matched to a gene: 4. Germline V gene sequence: CDR1 SGHRS, CDR2 YFSETQ. The CDR3 consists of 13 residues. The CDR3 bases are TGCGCCAGCAGCCCGGACAGGACCTATGGCTACACCTTC. Its protein product is CASSPDRTYGYTF.